Listed below are T cell receptor beta chains from one sample, sequenced in a study of blood T cell repertoires in COVID-19. Here immunoSEQ multiplex PCR was the method, and the copy in TCRdb shows in-frame clones only, minus some. The data hold some 180,000 clones, with approximately 90% observed a single time. The sample taken for sequencing was peripheral blood. The source is a middle-aged man with COVID-19, enrolled during active disease. Both conserved end residues are part of each CDR3. Fields, in order: V gene, D gene, J gene, clone size, CDR3 protein, CDR3 DNA. The D gene is left open where the match is weak. Clone size, where shown, is once, few, many, or a class for clones that have expanded.

v_call: TRBV9
d_call: .
j_call: TRBJ2-1
clone_size: .
cdr3_aa: CASSVEGAYNEQFF
cdr3_nt: TGTGCCAGCAGCGTGGAGGGTGCCTACAATGAGCAGTTCTTC

v_call: TRBV6-4
d_call: .
j_call: TRBJ1-6
clone_size: many
cdr3_aa: CASSTGTEDSPLHF
cdr3_nt: TGTGCCAGCAGTACCGGGACTGAAGATTCACCCCTCCACTTT

v_call: TRBV11-1
d_call: .
j_call: TRBJ1-1
clone_size: once
cdr3_aa: CASSFVGHPEAFF
cdr3_nt: TGTGCCAGCAGTTTCGTAGGACACCCTGAAGCTTTCTTT

v_call: TRBV5-1
d_call: TRBD2
j_call: TRBJ2-5
clone_size: .
cdr3_aa: CASSLLAGIQETQYF
cdr3_nt: TGCGCCAGCAGCTTGCTAGCGGGGATTCAAGAGACCCAGTACTTC

v_call: TRBV3-1/TRBV3-2
d_call: .
j_call: TRBJ2-1
clone_size: once
cdr3_aa: CASSQDRPGLDEQFF
cdr3_nt: TGTGCCAGCAGCCAAGATCGACCGGGGTTAGATGAGCAGTTCTTC

v_call: TRBV4-2
d_call: TRBD2
j_call: TRBJ2-2
clone_size: .
cdr3_aa: CASSQDASGKNTGELFF
cdr3_nt: TGTGCCAGCAGCCAAGATGCTAGCGGAAAGAACACCGGGGAGCTGTTTTTT

v_call: TRBV11-3
d_call: TRBD1
j_call: TRBJ2-7
clone_size: .
cdr3_aa: CASSSDDRGWVYEQYF
cdr3_nt: TGTGCCAGCAGCTCCGACGACAGGGGGTGGGTTTACGAGCAGTACTTC

v_call: TRBV3-1/TRBV3-2
d_call: TRBD1
j_call: TRBJ1-4
clone_size: once
cdr3_aa: CASRQQGEEKLFF
cdr3_nt: TGTGCCAGCAGACAACAGGGGGAGGAAAAACTGTTTTTT

v_call: TRBV24-1
d_call: TRBD2
j_call: TRBJ2-5
clone_size: .
cdr3_aa: CATSDSSGSGETQYF
cdr3_nt: TGTGCCACCAGTGATTCTAGCGGGAGTGGGGAGACCCAGTACTTC

v_call: TRBV11-3
d_call: .
j_call: TRBJ2-7
clone_size: .
cdr3_aa: CASSKGLGASYEQYF
cdr3_nt: TGTGCCAGCAGCAAGGGACTCGGGGCCTCCTACGAGCAGTACTTC

v_call: TRBV6-5
d_call: .
j_call: TRBJ1-2
clone_size: .
cdr3_aa: CASSYSPGRYGYTF
cdr3_nt: TGTGCCAGCAGTTACTCGCCAGGGCGTTATGGCTACACCTTC

v_call: TRBV7-9
d_call: TRBD1
j_call: TRBJ1-4
clone_size: .
cdr3_aa: CASSRDTGGEKLFF
cdr3_nt: TGTGCCAGCAGCCGGGATACAGGGGGGGAAAAACTGTTTTTT

v_call: TRBV30
d_call: .
j_call: TRBJ2-3
clone_size: .
cdr3_aa: CAWSAVFGATDTQYF
cdr3_nt: TGTGCCTGGAGTGCCGTCTTTGGGGCCACAGATACGCAGTATTTT

v_call: TRBV27
d_call: .
j_call: TRBJ1-5
clone_size: .
cdr3_aa: CASSLTPGSSQPQHF
cdr3_nt: TGTGCCAGCAGCCTTACCCCGGGGAGTTCTCAGCCCCAGCATTTT

v_call: TRBV7-3
d_call: TRBD1
j_call: TRBJ2-5
clone_size: .
cdr3_aa: CASSPFQGALGTQYF
cdr3_nt: TGTGCCAGCAGCCCCTTTCAGGGGGCTCTGGGGACCCAGTACTTC

v_call: TRBV6-5
d_call: TRBD2
j_call: TRBJ2-2
clone_size: .
cdr3_aa: CASRYPGRANTGELFF
cdr3_nt: TGTGCCAGCAGATACCCAGGGAGGGCCAACACCGGGGAGCTGTTTTTT

v_call: TRBV30
d_call: .
j_call: TRBJ1-1
clone_size: .
cdr3_aa: CAWSRNTEAFF
cdr3_nt: TGTGCCTGGAGCAGGAACACTGAAGCTTTCTTT

v_call: TRBV30
d_call: TRBD1
j_call: TRBJ1-6
clone_size: few
cdr3_aa: CAWGTGGYNSPLHF
cdr3_nt: TGTGCCTGGGGTACAGGGGGCTATAATTCACCCCTCCACTTT

v_call: TRBV5-1
d_call: TRBD2
j_call: TRBJ2-3
clone_size: .
cdr3_aa: CASSLDLAGPVDTQYF
cdr3_nt: TGCGCCAGCAGCTTAGACCTAGCGGGACCTGTAGATACGCAGTATTTT

v_call: TRBV5-3
d_call: TRBD1
j_call: TRBJ1-1
clone_size: .
cdr3_aa: CARSSRDRGLEAFF
cdr3_nt: TGTGCCAGAAGCTCCCGGGACAGGGGGCTTGAAGCTTTCTTT

v_call: TRBV30
d_call: TRBD1
j_call: TRBJ1-2
clone_size: .
cdr3_aa: CAWRGQGARKGYTF
cdr3_nt: TGTGCCTGGAGGGGACAGGGGGCGCGTAAGGGCTACACCTTC

v_call: TRBV12-3/TRBV12-4
d_call: .
j_call: TRBJ2-7
clone_size: .
cdr3_aa: CASSSQGYEQYF
cdr3_nt: TGTGCCAGCAGTTCGCAGGGCTACGAGCAGTACTTC

v_call: TRBV6-5
d_call: TRBD1
j_call: TRBJ1-2
clone_size: .
cdr3_aa: CASNSDRLYGYTF
cdr3_nt: TGTGCCAGCAACTCGGACAGGTTATATGGCTACACCTTC

v_call: TRBV28
d_call: .
j_call: TRBJ1-2
clone_size: once
cdr3_aa: CASSLDRVVHGYTF
cdr3_nt: TGTGCCAGCAGTTTGGACAGAGTGGTCCATGGCTACACCTTC

v_call: TRBV9
d_call: .
j_call: TRBJ1-1
clone_size: .
cdr3_aa: CASSVDGQNTEAFF
cdr3_nt: TGTGCCAGCAGCGTCGATGGACAGAACACTGAAGCTTTCTTT

v_call: TRBV5-1
d_call: .
j_call: TRBJ2-3
clone_size: .
cdr3_aa: CASSGGHLTDTQYF
cdr3_nt: TGCGCCAGCAGCGGGGGACACCTCACAGATACGCAGTATTTT

v_call: TRBV9
d_call: .
j_call: TRBJ2-3
clone_size: few
cdr3_aa: CASSTRPGADTQYF
cdr3_nt: TGTGCCAGCAGCACTAGACCTGGCGCAGATACGCAGTATTTT

v_call: TRBV25-1
d_call: TRBD2
j_call: TRBJ2-5
clone_size: .
cdr3_aa: CASSESLGLATQETQYF
cdr3_nt: TGTGCCAGCAGTGAAAGTTTGGGACTAGCGACCCAAGAGACCCAGTACTTC

v_call: TRBV7-3
d_call: TRBD2
j_call: TRBJ2-1
clone_size: .
cdr3_aa: CASSSPFSGTSGRNEQFF
cdr3_nt: TGTGCCAGCAGCTCACCATTCTCCGGGACTAGCGGGAGGAATGAGCAGTTCTTC

v_call: TRBV7-8
d_call: .
j_call: TRBJ1-1
clone_size: .
cdr3_aa: CASSYRDEAFF
cdr3_nt: TGTGCCAGCAGCTACAGGGATGAAGCTTTCTTT

v_call: TRBV28
d_call: TRBD1
j_call: TRBJ1-3
clone_size: .
cdr3_aa: CASSLLGTAGNTIYF
cdr3_nt: TGTGCCAGCAGTTTATTGGGGACAGCTGGAAACACCATATATTTT

v_call: TRBV7-9
d_call: TRBD2
j_call: TRBJ2-3
clone_size: .
cdr3_aa: CASSPRTSGTDTQYF
cdr3_nt: TGTGCCAGCAGCCCGAGGACTAGCGGCACAGATACGCAGTATTTT

v_call: TRBV18
d_call: TRBD1
j_call: TRBJ1-2
clone_size: .
cdr3_aa: CASSLGTGDYGYTF
cdr3_nt: TGTGCCAGCTCACTCGGGACAGGGGACTATGGCTACACCTTC

v_call: TRBV19
d_call: .
j_call: TRBJ2-1
clone_size: .
cdr3_aa: CASSGPGVETGQFF
cdr3_nt: TGTGCCAGTAGTGGCCCGGGTGTGGAGACGGGGCAGTTCTTC

v_call: TRBV19
d_call: .
j_call: TRBJ2-5
clone_size: .
cdr3_aa: CASSIPYQETQYF
cdr3_nt: TGTGCCAGTAGTATACCATACCAAGAGACCCAGTACTTC

v_call: TRBV24-1
d_call: .
j_call: TRBJ1-1
clone_size: .
cdr3_aa: CATSDSRGRAFF
cdr3_nt: TGTGCCACCAGTGATTCCCGCGGGAGGGCTTTCTTT

v_call: TRBV10-3
d_call: .
j_call: TRBJ2-5
clone_size: .
cdr3_aa: CAISEPFPGETQYF
cdr3_nt: TGTGCCATCAGTGAGCCCTTCCCGGGGGAGACCCAGTACTTC

v_call: TRBV7-8
d_call: TRBD2
j_call: TRBJ2-5
clone_size: .
cdr3_aa: CASSPRAGGPLETQYF
cdr3_nt: TGTGCCAGCAGCCCACGCGCGGGAGGGCCTTTGGAGACCCAGTACTTC

v_call: TRBV18
d_call: TRBD1
j_call: TRBJ1-6
clone_size: .
cdr3_aa: CASSPYRTGGASDSPLHF
cdr3_nt: TGTGCCAGCTCACCATATCGGACAGGGGGCGCGTCGGATTCACCCCTCCACTTT

v_call: TRBV9
d_call: .
j_call: TRBJ2-5
clone_size: .
cdr3_aa: CASSERETQYF
cdr3_nt: TGTGCCAGCAGCGAGAGGGAGACCCAGTACTTC

v_call: TRBV3-1/TRBV3-2
d_call: .
j_call: TRBJ2-7
clone_size: .
cdr3_aa: CASSYSSYEQYF
cdr3_nt: TGTGCCAGCAGCTATAGCTCCTACGAGCAGTACTTC

v_call: TRBV2
d_call: .
j_call: TRBJ1-5
clone_size: .
cdr3_aa: CASSERTGLQPQHF
cdr3_nt: TGTGCCAGCAGTGAACGCACAGGTCTTCAGCCCCAGCATTTT

v_call: TRBV14
d_call: .
j_call: TRBJ2-1
clone_size: .
cdr3_aa: CASSHGSSGEHEQFF
cdr3_nt: TGTGCCAGCAGCCATGGGTCTTCCGGAGAGCATGAGCAGTTCTTC

v_call: TRBV15
d_call: TRBD2
j_call: TRBJ2-5
clone_size: .
cdr3_aa: CATSRLAGGVQETQYF
cdr3_nt: TGTGCCACCAGCAGATTAGCGGGGGGAGTTCAAGAGACCCAGTACTTC

v_call: TRBV19
d_call: TRBD1
j_call: TRBJ2-7
clone_size: .
cdr3_aa: CASSDDRVYEQYF
cdr3_nt: TGTGCCAGTAGTGACGACAGGGTCTACGAGCAGTACTTC

v_call: TRBV28
d_call: .
j_call: TRBJ2-2
clone_size: .
cdr3_aa: CASRARVTGELFF
cdr3_nt: TGTGCCAGCAGGGCCAGGGTTACCGGGGAGCTGTTTTTT

v_call: TRBV5-1
d_call: .
j_call: TRBJ2-6
clone_size: .
cdr3_aa: CASSPPSGANVLTF
cdr3_nt: TGCGCCAGCAGCCCCCCTTCTGGGGCCAACGTCCTGACTTTC

v_call: TRBV7-2
d_call: TRBD2
j_call: TRBJ2-5
clone_size: .
cdr3_aa: CASSLQRGEGETQYF
cdr3_nt: TGTGCCAGCAGCTTGCAGCGGGGGGAAGGAGAGACCCAGTACTTC